These 9 T cell receptor beta chains share one sample of origin, sequenced in a study of cytomegalovirus exposure and HLA in healthy donors. The PCR contained 60 Vbeta and 13 Jbeta primers. Assay used: immunoSEQ multiplex PCR; TCRdb lists only in-frame clones, some missing. The table has roughly 120,000 clones, about 60% seen once. The sample taken for sequencing was PBMCs. The receptor set was obtained from a man between 35 and 55 years old in good health and CMV-seropositive.

Note on this clone: Relative to the germline gene, one junction end is altered; a read error may explain this. V is TRBV5-4 and J is TRBJ1-2, with D possibly TRBD1 on 6 matching bases. The CDR3 length is 15 residues. The V gene's germline CDR1 is SGHNT and CDR2 YYREEE (reference sequence). CDR3 in DNA: TGTGCCAGCAGCTCCGGACAGTTTTTAAACTATGGCTGCACCTTC. Amino acids: CASSSGQFLNYGCTF.

J is TRBJ2-1 and V is TRBV27; 8 nucleotides agree with TRBD2. In germline, CDR1 is MNHEY, CDR2 SMNVEV (reference sequence). The CDR3 loop spans 18 amino acids. J was trimmed by 0 bases and V by 3 bases; bases with no gene match: 10. The CDR3: CASSFGPGREGSYNEQFF. CDR3 DNA: TGTGCCAGCAGTTTCGGTCCGGGTCGGGAGGGCTCCTACAATGAGCAGTTCTTC.

The chain is built from TRBV4-1 and TRBJ1-4, with 10 bases aligning to TRBD1. The CDR3 totals 15 residues. Trimming removed 3 bases from V and 5 bases from J; junction bases left unmatched: 3. CDR1 and CDR2 (germline): MGHRA, YSYEKL. The CDR3 DNA reads as TGCGCCAGCAGCCACCCGGGACAGGGGAATGAAAAACTGTTTTTT. It specifies CASSHPGQGNEKLFF.

Here the CDR3 DNA reads TGTGCCAGCTCACCACCTAATTCCTTGGAGGACACTGAAGCTTTCTTT. This gives the protein CASSPPNSLEDTEAFF. The V call is TRBV18, the J call TRBJ1-1; unclear D gene. The CDR3 is made up of 16 amino acids. Germline CDR1 is KGHSH and CDR2 is LQKENI. Trimming cost V 0 bases and J 3 bases, with 14 bases left between them.

This chain connects TRBV19 to TRBJ2-1, with D possibly matching TRBD2 (5 bases). The CDR3 sequence is 16 residues long. V lost 3 bases, J lost 4 bases, and 16 bases lay in between. Germline CDR1 LNHDA, CDR2 SQIVND (reference sequence). The CDR3 is CASSIALDSAYNEQFF. The DNA for the CDR3 is TGTGCCAGTAGTATCGCTTTGGACTCCGCGTACAATGAGCAGTTCTTC.

This clone was found a few times. The J gene is TRBJ2-7, the V gene TRBV2, with 10 nucleotides matching TRBD2. The CDR3 consists of 16 residues. Unmatched junction bases numbered 8, after V lost 6 bases and J lost 0 bases. CDR1 is SNHLY, CDR2 FYNNEI, per germline. CDR3 region: CASRRGASGSSYEQYF. The CDR3 DNA follows: TGTGCCAGCAGGAGGGGGGCTAGCGGGAGCTCCTACGAGCAGTACTTC.

V is TRBV6-1 and J is TRBJ2-3; 11 bases are shared with TRBD2. Trimming at V came to 2 bases and at J to 1 base, leaving 8 bases not matched to a gene. Germline CDR1 and CDR2: MNHNS and SASEGT. The length of the CDR3 is 18 residues. The CDR3 nucleotides read TGTGCCAGCAGTGAACTAGCGGGAGGAATATCCCGCACAGATACGCAGTATTTT. It specifies CASSELAGGISRTDTQYF.

V is TRBV6-5 and J is TRBJ2-1; tentatively, D is TRBD2 (5 bases). There are 11 residues in the CDR3. CDR1 and CDR2 from the germline V gene are MNHEY and SVGAGI. The V and J ends lost 5 bases and 13 bases respectively, with 12 bases between them. For the CDR3, the DNA is TGTGCCAGCAGTACACGTAGCGCCCAGTTCTTC. It is translated as CASSTRSAQFF.

This chain joins TRBV4-1 and TRBJ2-7; D not resolved. This CDR3 is built from 15 residues. Germline values: CDR1 MGHRA, CDR2 YSYEKL. Trimming shortened V by 4 bases and J by 3 bases, and 16 bases separated the two germline ends. The CDR3 loop reads CASSPRPGRHYEQYF. DNA of the CDR3: TGCGCCAGCAGCCCCCGCCCTGGGCGCCACTACGAGCAGTACTTC.